This T cell receptor beta chain appears in the sequencing data of a study of beta chain features in type 1 diabetes. Regarding the study as a whole: Moderate yet significant TCRB CDR3 shortening was seen in Type 1 diabetes patients in all four CD4+ subsets.

Of the isolated RNA, all was reverse transcribed, and so the sequenced material was expressed TCRB transcripts. Clones were read by immunoSEQ multiplex PCR, and TCRdb kept only the in-frame ones, dropping some. The sample yields roughly 730,000 clones, around an eighth seen once. The CDR3 sequence is 14 residues long. Losses at the gene ends were 4 bases for V and 3 bases for J; bases not matched to a gene: 3. Germline V gene data show CDR1 as LNHDA and CDR2 as SQIVND (reference sequence). As to this clone: The antigen remains unidentified.

The specimen sequenced was naive CD4+ T cells from blood. This TCR came from a man between 18 and 29 years old with type 1 diabetes. The V and J genes are TRBV19 and TRBJ2-1; 7 nucleotides align to TRBD1. CDR3 coding DNA: TGTGCCAGTAGTACTAGACAGGGCTACAATGAGCAGTTCTTC. As protein: CASSTRQGYNEQFF.